Each of the 13 T cell receptor beta chains below was sequenced from the same sample in a study of T cell responses to AZD1222 COVID-19 vaccine. Here immunoSEQ multiplex PCR was the method, and the copy in TCRdb shows in-frame clones only, minus some. The table lists 95,000 to 150,000 clones, 92% of them singletons, with under 9% in the top ten. The input for sequencing was peripheral blood, taken 28 days after the second AZD1222 dose. These TCRs come from an adult who received the AZD1222 COVID-19 vaccine.

Remarks on this clone: This sample includes further DNA sequences coding for the same CDR3. V and J are TRBV19 and TRBJ1-5; no clear D. V lost 5 bases and J 4 bases, leaving 6 bases between the germline ends. This CDR3 comprises 12 residues. Germline lookup yields CDR1 LNHDA and CDR2 SQIVND (reference sequence). CDR3 sequence: CASSPGNQPQHF. For the CDR3, the DNA is TGTGCCAGTAGTCCCGGGAATCAGCCCCAGCATTTT.

The CDR3 bases are TGTGCCAGCAGCCCAACCCCCGGGGGGTCTGGAAACACCATATATTTT. The encoded protein is CASSPTPGGSGNTIYF. V is TRBV3-1 (or the pseudogene TRBV3-2) and J is TRBJ1-3, with a tentative D call TRBD1 (5 bases). Germline CDR1 LGHDT, CDR2 YNNKEL (reference sequence). The CDR3 is made up of 16 amino acids. Trimming stripped 4 bases from V and 1 base from J, with 14 bases between.

Only one count was recorded for this clone. The chain uses TRBV5-1 and TRBJ2-5; tentatively, D is TRBD1 or TRBD2 (5 bases each). CDR3 length equals 13 residues. The ends were cut back, 6 bases at V and 1 base at J, with 10 bases in the middle. CDR1 is SGHRS, CDR2 YFSETQ, per germline. CDR3 residues: CASMSGRQETQYF. Here the CDR3 DNA reads TGCGCCAGCATGTCGGGGCGCCAAGAGACCCAGTACTTC.

This clone came up once. The chain combines TRBV5-1 with TRBJ2-2; TRBD1 matches 10 bases. The CDR3 spans 16 residues. The junction had 7 bases not matched to a gene; V was cut back by 5 bases and J by 3 bases. CDR1 is SGHRS, CDR2 YFSETQ, per germline. The chain's CDR3 is CASRKTGGAYTGELFF. The CDR3 nucleotides read TGCGCCAGCAGGAAGACAGGGGGCGCCTACACCGGGGAGCTGTTTTTT.

J is TRBJ1-2 and V is TRBV2; D is perhaps TRBD1 (6 bases). The V end was cut by 4 bases, the J end by 4 bases, with 10 bases between. Looked up from germline, CDR1 is SNHLY and CDR2 is FYNNEI. There are 13 residues in the CDR3. The CDR3 region has the DNA TGTGCCAGCAGTGCGACAGGAGGCTATGGCTACACCTTC. Amino acid sequence: CASSATGGYGYTF. Variable domain in full (rest from reference TRBV2 and TRBJ1-2): EPEVTQTPSHQVTQMGQEVILRCVPISNHLYFYWYRQILGQKVEFLVSFYNNEISEKSEIFDDQFSVERPDGSNFTLKIRSTKLEDSAMYFCASSATGGYGYTFGSGTRLTVV.

The chain carries TRBV7-9 and TRBJ1-1; D gene ambiguous. Trimming shortened V by 3 bases and J by 3 bases, and 5 bases separated the two germline ends. This CDR3 has 12 residues. Germline values: CDR1 SEHNR, CDR2 FQNEAQ (reference sequence). CDR3 in amino acids: CASSLLYTEAFF. In DNA form, the CDR3 reads TGTGCCAGCAGCTTGTTGTACACTGAAGCTTTCTTT.

The chain uses TRBV5-8 and TRBJ2-7, with a tentative D call TRBD2 (5 bases). This CDR3 comprises 17 residues. V was trimmed by 1 base and J by 0 bases, leaving 17 bases between them. Per germline, CDR1 SGHTS and CDR2 YDEGEE. The CDR3 reads CASSLWGRGASSYEQYF. CDR3 DNA sequence: TGTGCCAGCAGCTTGTGGGGTCGGGGAGCGAGCTCCTACGAGCAGTACTTC.

The genes are TRBV28 and TRBJ1-1; D is possibly TRBD1 (5 bases). Per germline, CDR1 MDHEN and CDR2 SYDVKM. V lost 6 bases and J lost 0, with 23 bases in between. There are 18 residues in the CDR3. The CDR3 nucleotides read TGTGCCAGCAGAAACGGGAGGGGAGTCCGGAATCTGAACACTGAAGCTTTCTTT. Translated: CASRNGRGVRNLNTEAFF.

The chain has TRBV3-1 (or the pseudogene TRBV3-2) and TRBJ2-1; D may be TRBD2 (5 bases). The germline V and J ends were trimmed by 3 bases and 8 bases, with 17 bases remaining between them. The CDR3 consists of 15 residues. The germline CDR1 and CDR2 sequences are LGHDT and YNNKEL (reference sequence). The CDR3 DNA follows: TGTGCCAGCAGCCAGCGGGCCGGCGTTCGTTATGAGCAGTTCTTC. Residues: CASSQRAGVRYEQFF.

This chain links TRBV2 with TRBJ2-7; D gene uncertain. V gave up 6 bases and J gave up 0 bases, with 12 bases separating them. The CDR3 has 14 residues. Per the germline V gene, CDR1 is SNHLY and CDR2 is FYNNEI. CDR3 protein: CASSGLPSSYEQYF. The CDR3 bases are TGTGCCAGCAGCGGTCTTCCGTCCTCCTACGAGCAGTACTTC.

V usage is TRBV29-1 and J usage is TRBJ1-1; D unresolved. Germline CDR1 and CDR2: SQVTM and ANQGSEA. Trimming took 7 bases from V and 5 from J, leaving 8 bases between them. This CDR3 is built from 10 residues. The CDR3 here is CSGGQTEAFF. CDR3 DNA: TGCAGCGGGGGTCAGACTGAAGCTTTCTTT.

This chain connects TRBV10-2 to TRBJ1-1; no clear D gene. The ends were cut back, 4 bases at V and 6 bases at J, with 12 bases in the middle. Germline V lookup: CDR1 WSHSY, CDR2 SAAADI. The CDR3 extends over 13 amino acids. The CDR3 DNA is TGCGCCAGCAGTGTATTGCGGGGTGCTGAAGCTTTCTTT. Translated, it gives CASSVLRGAEAFF.

The chain uses TRBV27 and TRBJ1-3; D gene ambiguous. V lost 2 bases, J lost 0 bases, and 2 bases lay in between. The CDR3 extends over 13 amino acids. Germline V CDR1 and CDR2: MNHEY, SMNVEV (reference sequence). CDR3 nucleotide sequence: TGTGCCAGCAGTTTAGACTCTGGAAACACCATATATTTT. The encoded protein is CASSLDSGNTIYF.